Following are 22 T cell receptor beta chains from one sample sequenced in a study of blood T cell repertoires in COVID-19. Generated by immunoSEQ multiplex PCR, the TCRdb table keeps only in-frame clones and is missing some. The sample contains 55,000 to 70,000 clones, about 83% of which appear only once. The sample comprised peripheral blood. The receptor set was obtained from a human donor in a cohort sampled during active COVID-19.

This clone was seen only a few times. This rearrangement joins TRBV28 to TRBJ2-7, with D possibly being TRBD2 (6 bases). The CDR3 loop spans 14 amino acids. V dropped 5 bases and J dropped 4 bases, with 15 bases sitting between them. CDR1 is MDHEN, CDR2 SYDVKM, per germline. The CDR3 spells CASSAPERGYEQYF. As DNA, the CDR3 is TGTGCCAGCAGTGCCCCAGAACGGGGGTACGAGCAGTACTTC.

The CDR3 coding sequence is TGTGCCAGCAGCCAGGTACAGGCAACTAATGAAAAACTGTTTTTT. Residues: CASSQVQATNEKLFF. The chain combines TRBV4-2 with TRBJ1-4; perhaps TRBD1 as D (5 bases). The germline V gene has CDR1 LGHNA and CDR2 YNFKEQ. There are 15 residues in the CDR3. V lost 3 bases and J 0 bases, leaving 8 bases between the germline ends.

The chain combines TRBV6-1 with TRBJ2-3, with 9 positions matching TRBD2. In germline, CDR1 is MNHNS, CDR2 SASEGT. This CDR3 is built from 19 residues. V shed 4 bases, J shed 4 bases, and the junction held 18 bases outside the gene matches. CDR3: CASSATGLAPDGRPDTQYF. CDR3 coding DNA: TGTGCCAGCAGTGCTACCGGACTAGCGCCCGATGGGCGGCCAGATACGCAGTATTTT.

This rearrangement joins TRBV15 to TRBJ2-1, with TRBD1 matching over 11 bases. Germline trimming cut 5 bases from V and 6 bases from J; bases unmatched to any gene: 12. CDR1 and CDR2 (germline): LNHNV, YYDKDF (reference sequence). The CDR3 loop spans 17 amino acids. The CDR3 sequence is CATSGGDRGSRSNEQFF. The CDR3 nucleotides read TGTGCCACCAGCGGAGGGGACAGGGGGTCTCGGAGCAATGAGCAGTTCTTC.

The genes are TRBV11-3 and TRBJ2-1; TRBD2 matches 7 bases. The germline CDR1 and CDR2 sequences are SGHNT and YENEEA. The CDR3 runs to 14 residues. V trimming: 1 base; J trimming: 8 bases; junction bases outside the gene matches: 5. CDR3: CASSLGGGLDEQFF. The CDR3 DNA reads TGTGCCAGCAGCTTAGGGGGGGGGTTGGATGAGCAGTTCTTC.

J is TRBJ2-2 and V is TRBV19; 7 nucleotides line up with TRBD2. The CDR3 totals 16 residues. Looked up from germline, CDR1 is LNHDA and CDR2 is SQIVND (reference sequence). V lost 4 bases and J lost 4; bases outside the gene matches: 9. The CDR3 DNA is TGTGCCAGTAGTACGGGAGGCAGGGTTGGCACCGGGGAGCTGTTTTTT. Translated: CASSTGGRVGTGELFF.

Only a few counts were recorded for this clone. CDR3 in DNA: TGTGCCAGTAGTATGCTTCCGGGGATCGAGCAGTACTTC. Translation: CASSMLPGIEQYF. The chain recombines TRBV19 with TRBJ2-7; weak D call: TRBD2 (5 bases). Between the trimmed V and J ends, which lost 3 bases and 6 bases, there was a span of 12 bases. Germline CDR1 and CDR2: LNHDA and SQIVND (reference sequence). The CDR3 totals 13 residues.

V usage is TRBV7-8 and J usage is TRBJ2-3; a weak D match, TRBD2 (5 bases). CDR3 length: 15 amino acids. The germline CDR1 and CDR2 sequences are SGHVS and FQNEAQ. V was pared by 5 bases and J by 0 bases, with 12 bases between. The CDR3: CASSPLAPSTDTQYF. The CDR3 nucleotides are TGTGCCAGCAGCCCCCTAGCACCAAGCACAGATACGCAGTATTTT.

In DNA form, the CDR3 reads TGCGCCAGCAGCCCCGGGTCGGACTATAGCAATCAGCCCCAGCATTTT. Translation gives CASSPGSDYSNQPQHF. The chain combines TRBV5-1 with TRBJ1-5; D uncertain. CDR1 SGHRS and CDR2 YFSETQ come from the germline V gene. The CDR3 is made up of 16 amino acids. Deletions cut 4 bases from V and 0 bases from J, with 14 bases between.

As DNA, the CDR3 is TGTGCCAGCAGTTTAGGGCGGGGGGGCATGTACGAGCAGTACTTC. It encodes CASSLGRGGMYEQYF. The gene calls are TRBV27 and TRBJ2-7, with 9 bases fitting TRBD2. Germline V gene lookup returns CDR1 MNHEY and CDR2 SMNVEV (reference sequence). V was pared by 2 bases and J by 4 bases, with 6 bases of the junction left unmatched. CDR3 length: 15 amino acids.

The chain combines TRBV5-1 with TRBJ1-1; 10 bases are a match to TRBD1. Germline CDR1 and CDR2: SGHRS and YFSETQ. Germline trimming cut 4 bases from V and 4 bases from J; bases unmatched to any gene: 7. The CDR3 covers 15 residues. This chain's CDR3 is CASSEPGQGPTEAFF. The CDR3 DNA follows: TGCGCCAGCAGCGAGCCGGGACAGGGGCCCACTGAAGCTTTCTTT.

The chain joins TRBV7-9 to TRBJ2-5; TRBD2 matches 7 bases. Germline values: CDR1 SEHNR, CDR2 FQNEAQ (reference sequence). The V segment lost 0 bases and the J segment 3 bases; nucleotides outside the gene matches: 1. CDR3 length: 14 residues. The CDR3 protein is CASSLAGGKETQYF. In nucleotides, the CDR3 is TGTGCCAGCAGCTTAGCGGGGGGGAAAGAGACCCAGTACTTC.

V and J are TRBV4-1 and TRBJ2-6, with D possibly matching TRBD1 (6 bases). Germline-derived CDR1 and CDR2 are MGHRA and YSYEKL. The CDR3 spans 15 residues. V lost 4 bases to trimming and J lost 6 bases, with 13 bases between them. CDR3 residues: CASSPWTALANVLTF. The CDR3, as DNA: TGCGCCAGCAGCCCGTGGACAGCCTTGGCCAACGTCCTGACTTTC.

The DNA of the CDR3 is TGTGCCAGCAGCCAGGGGCCCTATAATTCACCCCTCCACTTT. Translation gives CASSQGPYNSPLHF. The chain links TRBV6-5 to TRBJ1-6, with a possible D match to TRBD1 (6 bases). Trimming took off 6 bases at V and 2 bases at J, with 8 bases between the two ends. The CDR3 loop spans 14 amino acids. The germline CDR1 and CDR2 sequences are MNHEY and SVGAGI.

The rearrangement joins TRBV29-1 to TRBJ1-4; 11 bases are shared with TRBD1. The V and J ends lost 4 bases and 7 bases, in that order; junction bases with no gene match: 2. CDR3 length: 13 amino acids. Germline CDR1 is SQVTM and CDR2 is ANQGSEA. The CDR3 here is CSVADRGLEKLFF. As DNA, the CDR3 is TGCAGCGTTGCGGACAGGGGGCTTGAAAAACTGTTTTTT.

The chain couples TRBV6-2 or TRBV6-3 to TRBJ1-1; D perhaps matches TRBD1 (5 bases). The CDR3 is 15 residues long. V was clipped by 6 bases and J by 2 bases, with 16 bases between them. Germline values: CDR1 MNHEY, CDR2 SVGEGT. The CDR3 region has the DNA TGTGCCAGCAGACCTCCTACAGGCAGAAACACTGAAGCTTTCTTT. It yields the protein CASRPPTGRNTEAFF.

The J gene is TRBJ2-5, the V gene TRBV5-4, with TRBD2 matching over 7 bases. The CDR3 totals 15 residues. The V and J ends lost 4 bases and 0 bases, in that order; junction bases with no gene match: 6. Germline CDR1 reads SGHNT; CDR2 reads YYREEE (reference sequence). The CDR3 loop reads CASSASGTYQETQYF. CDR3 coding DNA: TGTGCCAGCAGCGCCAGCGGGACCTACCAAGAGACCCAGTACTTC.

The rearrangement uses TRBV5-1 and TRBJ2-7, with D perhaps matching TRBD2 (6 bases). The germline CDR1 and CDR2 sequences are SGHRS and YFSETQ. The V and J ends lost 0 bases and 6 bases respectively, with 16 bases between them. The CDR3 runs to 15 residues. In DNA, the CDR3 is TGCGCCAGCAGCTTGGATGGCGGGACGGGCTCCGAGCAGTACTTC. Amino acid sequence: CASSLDGGTGSEQYF.

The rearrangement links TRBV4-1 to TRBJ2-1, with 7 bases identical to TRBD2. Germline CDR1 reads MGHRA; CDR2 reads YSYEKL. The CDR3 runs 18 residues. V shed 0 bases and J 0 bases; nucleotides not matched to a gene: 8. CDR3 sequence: CASSQDPQGGSSYNEQFF. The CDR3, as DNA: TGCGCCAGCAGCCAAGATCCTCAGGGCGGGAGCTCCTACAATGAGCAGTTCTTC.

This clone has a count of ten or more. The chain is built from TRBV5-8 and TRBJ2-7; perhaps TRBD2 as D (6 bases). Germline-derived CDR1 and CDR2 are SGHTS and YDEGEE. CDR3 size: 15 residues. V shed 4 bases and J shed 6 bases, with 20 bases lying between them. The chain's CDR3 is CASSDAVRDGLEQYF. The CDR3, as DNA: TGTGCCAGCAGCGACGCGGTGCGGGATGGGCTCGAGCAGTACTTC.

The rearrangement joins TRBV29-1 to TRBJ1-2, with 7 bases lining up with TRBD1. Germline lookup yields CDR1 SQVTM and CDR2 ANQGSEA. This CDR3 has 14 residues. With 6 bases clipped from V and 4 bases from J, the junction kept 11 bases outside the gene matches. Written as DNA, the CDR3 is TGCAGCGTCGAGGGGGCCATAGGAGGCTATGGCTACACCTTC. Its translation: CSVEGAIGGYGYTF.

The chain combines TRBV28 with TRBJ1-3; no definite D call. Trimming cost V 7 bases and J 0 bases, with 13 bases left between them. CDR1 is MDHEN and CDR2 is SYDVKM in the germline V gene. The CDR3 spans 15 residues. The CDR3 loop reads CASNSQTRSGNTIYF. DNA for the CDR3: TGTGCCAGCAACTCCCAAACCCGCTCTGGAAACACCATATATTTT.